Each of the 23 T cell receptor beta chains below was sequenced from the same sample in a study of blood T cell repertoires in COVID-19. Repertoires were generated with immunoSEQ multiplex PCR, while TCRdb's copy carries only in-frame clones and drops some. The data contain 200,000 to 250,000 clones, 85% to 90% of them seen just once; the ten biggest clones take up approximately 3.3%. Sequences were obtained from PBMCs or T cells enriched from blood (not recorded which). These receptor sequences come from a woman aged 50 to 60 in a cohort exposed to, infected with or recovered from COVID-19 (not recorded which).

The chain has TRBV5-1 and TRBJ1-5; 9 nucleotides align to TRBD1. There are 14 residues in the CDR3. V shed 2 bases and J 6 bases; nucleotides not matched to a gene: 3. From germline, CDR1 is SGHRS and CDR2 YFSETQ. DNA of the CDR3: TGCGCCAGCAGCTTAGGGACAGGGCTTCAGCCCCAGCATTTT. Translating it yields CASSLGTGLQPQHF.

The chain has TRBV11-2 and TRBJ2-1; tentatively, D is TRBD1 (5 bases). Per germline, CDR1 SGHAT and CDR2 FQNNGV. The CDR3 sequence is 13 residues long. Between the trimmed V and J ends, which lost 1 base and 9 bases, there was a span of 10 bases. CDR3 bases: TGTGCCAGCAGCTTAGGGGGCATAGGTGAGCAGTTCTTC. Translated, it gives CASSLGGIGEQFF.

This clone occurred once. This chain connects TRBV5-4 to TRBJ1-4; maybe TRBD1 (6 bases). This CDR3 is 19 amino acids long. CDR1 and CDR2 (germline): SGHNT, YYREEE (reference sequence). Trimming cost V 7 bases and J 7 bases, with 32 bases left between them. Here the CDR3 reads CASELVAPGTTGFGEKLFF. DNA of the CDR3: TGTGCCAGCGAGCTTGTCGCCCCGGGGACAACAGGGTTTGGTGAAAAACTGTTTTTT.

The chain links TRBV25-1 to TRBJ1-4, with D perhaps matching TRBD1 (6 bases). CDR3 length: 16 amino acids. The V and J ends lost 4 bases and 2 bases respectively, with 14 bases between them. The germline V gene has CDR1 MGHDK and CDR2 SYGVNS. The CDR3 region is CASSGTGSVTNEKLFF. The CDR3 DNA reads as TGTGCCAGCAGTGGTACAGGGAGTGTGACTAATGAAAAACTGTTTTTT. Using reference TRBV25-1 and TRBJ1-4 for the parts outside the CDR3, the full variable domain is EADIYQTPRYLVIGTGKKITLECSQTMGHDKMYWYQQDPGMELHLIHYSYGVNSTEKGDLSSESTVSRIRTEHFPLTLESARPSHTSQYLCASSGTGSVTNEKLFFGSGTQLSVL.

This chain joins TRBV4-2 and TRBJ2-5, with a tentative D call TRBD2 (5 bases). The V and J ends lost 3 bases and 1 base respectively, with 9 bases between them. The CDR3 length is 14 residues. Germline lookup yields CDR1 LGHNA and CDR2 YNFKEQ. The CDR3 region is CASSHAGGQETQYF. Written as DNA, the CDR3 is TGTGCCAGCAGCCACGCGGGTGGCCAAGAGACCCAGTACTTC.

CDR3 protein: CASRKQGETQYF. In DNA, the CDR3 is TGTGCCAGCAGAAAACAGGGAGAGACCCAGTACTTC. This sequence joins TRBV28 and TRBJ2-5; D perhaps matches TRBD1 (6 bases). The CDR3 extends over 12 amino acids. V lost 6 bases and J lost 4, with 9 bases in between. CDR1 is MDHEN, CDR2 SYDVKM, per germline.

The chain joins TRBV7-6 to TRBJ2-2; D uncertain. The CDR3 has 12 amino acids. Trimming took off 8 bases at V and 8 bases at J, with 12 bases between the two ends. CDR1 and CDR2 from the germline V gene are SGHVS and FNYEAQ. CDR3: CASGQIGGELFF. The CDR3 nucleotides read TGTGCCAGCGGTCAAATCGGGGGGGAGCTGTTTTTT.

The CDR3 reads CASSLSQGWVEQYF. The CDR3 DNA follows: TGTGCCAGCAGCTTATCCCAGGGGTGGGTCGAGCAGTACTTC. J is TRBJ2-7 and V is TRBV11-2; possibly TRBD1 for D (6 bases). Between the trimmed V and J ends, which lost 2 bases and 6 bases, there was a span of 14 bases. This CDR3 is 14 amino acids long. The germline gives CDR1 SGHAT, CDR2 FQNNGV.

The gene calls are TRBV20-1 and TRBJ1-2, with D possibly matching TRBD1 (6 bases). The V gene lost 3 bases and the J gene lost 1 base, with 27 bases spanning the gap. CDR1 is DFQATT, CDR2 SNEGSKA, per germline (reference sequence). The CDR3 sequence is 19 residues long. As DNA, the CDR3 is TGCAGTGCTAGTCCCCGGGACGGTGGAAGGCAGGGGCATAACTATGGCTACACCTTC. Its translation is CSASPRDGGRQGHNYGYTF.

The V call is TRBV23-1, the J call TRBJ1-5; unclear D gene. TRBV23-1 is marked as an open reading frame, function uncertain. The CDR3 loop spans 18 amino acids. Trimming took 2 bases from V and 0 from J, leaving 17 bases between them. The CDR3, as DNA: TGCGCCAGCAGTCAAACCCCCCCCGGGAGGCATAGCAATCAGCCCCAGCATTTT. It yields the protein CASSQTPPGRHSNQPQHF.

This chain joins TRBV4-3 and TRBJ1-2; a possible D gene is TRBD1 (6 bases). V was clipped by 0 bases and J by 4 bases, with 12 bases between them. The CDR3 sequence is 15 residues long. Germline CDR1 reads LGHNA; CDR2 reads YSLEER. The CDR3 coding sequence is TGCGCCAGCAGCCAAGACTCACAGGGCCCCTATGGCTACACCTTC. Protein sequence: CASSQDSQGPYGYTF.

V and J are TRBV5-1 and TRBJ2-1, with TRBD2 as a possible D gene (6 bases). The CDR3 has 14 residues. Germline lookup yields CDR1 SGHRS and CDR2 YFSETQ. V was pared by 0 bases and J by 7 bases, with 11 bases between. The CDR3 bases are TGCGCCAGCAGCTTGGCCGGACTAAAGAATGAGCAGTTCTTC. Encoded protein: CASSLAGLKNEQFF. Looking up the rest from reference TRBV5-1 and TRBJ2-1 gives the full variable domain: KAGVTQTPRYLIKTRGQQVTLSCSPISGHRSVSWYQQTPGQGLQFLFEYFSETQRNKGNFPGRFSGRQFSNSRSEMNVSTLELGDSALYLCASSLAGLKNEQFFGPGTRLTVL.

In its sample, this clone was seen once. V gene TRBV7-9 combines with J gene TRBJ2-7; 12 nucleotides match TRBD1. The V gene end was trimmed by 6 bases and the J gene end by 0 bases; junction bases not matched to a gene: 6. This CDR3 has 16 residues. The V gene's germline CDR1 is SEHNR and CDR2 FQNEAQ (reference sequence). For the CDR3, the DNA is TGTGCCAGCAGTTACGGGACAGGGGGCTTCTCCTACGAGCAGTACTTC. Translation gives CASSYGTGGFSYEQYF.

The gene calls are TRBV28 and TRBJ1-2; D gene uncertain. Germline V gene sequence: CDR1 MDHEN, CDR2 SYDVKM. Trimming stripped 6 bases from V and 2 bases from J, with 16 bases between. This CDR3 is 15 amino acids long. The CDR3 DNA reads TGTGCCAGCAGAGAACAGACACGCAAAAACTATGGCTACACCTTC. It encodes CASREQTRKNYGYTF.

This chain connects TRBV6-5 to TRBJ2-7; 8 nucleotides line up with TRBD2. Germline-derived CDR1 and CDR2 are MNHEY and SVGAGI. V dropped 8 bases and J dropped 2; count of bases not matched to a gene: 5. This CDR3 is built from 13 residues. The CDR3 DNA is TGTGCCAGCTATCGGGGGGGGCCCTACGAGCAGTACTTC. Its protein product is CASYRGGPYEQYF.

The rearrangement links TRBV10-2 to TRBJ1-1; D unresolved. The CDR3 contains 12 residues. The ends were cut back, 4 bases at V and 11 bases at J, with 14 bases in the middle. Per the germline V gene, CDR1 is WSHSY and CDR2 is SAAADI. The CDR3 bases are TGCGCCAGCAGTGTAGAGGGTCGGGCGGCTTTCTTT. Its protein is CASSVEGRAAFF.

The chain recombines TRBV4-3 with TRBJ1-2, with 7 bases aligning to TRBD1. CDR1 and CDR2 (germline): LGHNA, YSLEER. CDR3 length equals 18 residues. V dropped 0 bases and J dropped 0; count of bases not matched to a gene: 10. CDR3 sequence (DNA): TGCGCCAGCAGCCAAGAAAGAGTGGGGACAGCCGCTAACTATGGCTACACCTTC. It specifies CASSQERVGTAANYGYTF.

V and J are TRBV4-1 and TRBJ1-6; 7 positions agree with TRBD1. The trim removed 2 bases at V and 14 bases at J, leaving 6 bases unmatched. The CDR3 is 13 amino acids. Germline V lookup: CDR1 MGHRA, CDR2 YSYEKL. DNA for the CDR3: TGCGCCAGCAGCCAAAGGACAGGAGTCACCCTCCACTTT. It is translated as CASSQRTGVTLHF.

The J gene is TRBJ1-5, the V gene TRBV6-5, with 9 bases lining up with TRBD1. Germline lookup yields CDR1 MNHEY and CDR2 SVGAGI. Trimming took 6 bases from V and 7 from J; bases not matched to a gene: 4. This CDR3 region has 13 residues. The CDR3 bases are TGTGCCAGCAGGGGGACAGGGAAACAGCCCCAGCATTTT. Its translation is CASRGTGKQPQHF.

This chain links TRBV29-1 with TRBJ2-3, with 7 bases identical to TRBD2. The J segment lost 7 bases and the V segment lost 2 bases, leaving 6 bases of the junction unmatched. Germline V CDR1 and CDR2: SQVTM, ANQGSEA. This CDR3 comprises 13 residues. The CDR3 DNA is TGCAGCGTTGAAAGGACTAGTACGAATACGCAGTATTTT. It yields the protein CSVERTSTNTQYF.

This clone has just one count. V is TRBV4-1 and J is TRBJ2-5, with 11 bases identical to TRBD2. Unmatched junction bases numbered 15, after V lost 8 bases and J lost 4 bases. CDR1 MGHRA and CDR2 YSYEKL come from the germline V gene. The CDR3 runs 17 residues. The CDR3: CASAKMGRLAGGETQYF. As DNA, the CDR3 is TGCGCCAGCGCTAAGATGGGCCGGCTAGCGGGGGGAGAGACCCAGTACTTC.

This clone showed up just once. This chain joins TRBV5-4 and TRBJ1-2; 7 bases match TRBD1. CDR3 length: 14 amino acids. J lost 4 bases, V lost 4 bases, and 7 bases had no gene match. The germline CDR1 and CDR2 sequences are SGHNT and YYREEE (reference sequence). The chain's CDR3 is CASSNTGASYGYTF. The CDR3 nucleotides read TGTGCCAGCAGCAATACAGGGGCATCCTATGGCTACACCTTC.

The chain is built from TRBV9 and TRBJ2-1; 7 positions match TRBD2. Germline V lookup: CDR1 SGDLS, CDR2 YYNGEE. With 0 bases clipped from V and 8 bases from J, the junction kept 5 bases outside the gene matches. The CDR3 loop spans 14 amino acids. CDR3: CASSVESSGDEQFF. The CDR3 DNA reads as TGTGCCAGCAGCGTAGAGTCTAGCGGCGATGAGCAGTTCTTC.